Below are 6 T cell receptor beta chains sequenced from a single sample in a study of T-cell reconstitution after alpha-beta-depleted transplantation in children. Unique molecular identifiers were incorporated during preparation of the TCRbeta library. TCRdb fed the PCR reads into MiXCR, producing one record per CDR3 protein. The sample records around 450,000 distinct CDR3 sequences, 15% to 20% being singletons. The sample was PBMCs, mostly from graft donor cells, taken 360 days after TCRalphabeta/CD19-depleted stem cell transplant. The receptor set was obtained from a boy under three years old who had a stem cell transplant for Wiskott-Aldrich syndrome, so the T cells may come from the graft donor.

This clonotype was detected ten times or more. The chain uses TRBV7-7 and TRBJ2-1; D unresolved. The germline CDR1 and CDR2 sequences are SSHAT and FNYEAQ (reference sequence). This CDR3 region has 13 residues. Deletions cut 1 base from V and 7 bases from J, with 8 bases between. The CDR3 reads CASSLGPRNEQFF. The DNA of the CDR3 is TGTGCCAGCAGCTTAGGGCCCCGGAATGAGCAGTTCTTC.

This chain connects TRBV10-3 to TRBJ1-2; D is ambiguous. The CDR3 sequence is 14 residues long. V was shortened by 8 bases and J by 8 bases, with 21 bases between the two germline ends. The germline CDR1 and CDR2 sequences are ENHRY and SYGVKD. The CDR3 nucleotides read TGTGCCATCGCTAGCTCAAGATTTGCACGAGGCTACACCTTC. This sequence encodes CAIASSRFARGYTF.

The rearrangement links TRBV18 to TRBJ1-1; unclear D gene. Germline CDR1 KGHSH, CDR2 LQKENI. The V gene lost 6 bases and the J gene lost 3 bases, with 11 bases spanning the gap. The CDR3 contains 13 residues. The CDR3 nucleotides read TGTGCCAGCTCCCCTATGCAAGACACTGAAGCTTTCTTT. This sequence encodes CASSPMQDTEAFF. The full variable domain, with the rest looked up from reference TRBV18 and TRBJ1-1, is NAGVMQNPRHLVRRRGQEARLRCSPMKGHSHVYWYRQLPEEGLKFMVYLQKENIIDESGMPKERFSAEFPKEGPSILRIQQVVRGDSAAYFCASSPMQDTEAFFGQGTRLTVV.

The chain has TRBV11-2 and TRBJ2-1; the match to TRBD2 covers 8 bases. This CDR3 region has 18 residues. V trimming: 1 base; J trimming: 5 bases; junction bases outside the gene matches: 13. Per germline, CDR1 SGHAT and CDR2 FQNNGV. CDR3 coding DNA: TGTGCCAGCAGCTTAGTTTGGGGGGCTAGCGGGCAAAACAATGAGCAGTTCTTC. It specifies CASSLVWGASGQNNEQFF.

The chain links TRBV20-1 to TRBJ2-5; weak D call: TRBD2 (6 bases). CDR3 length: 14 residues. Germline CDR1 is DFQATT and CDR2 is SNEGSKA (reference sequence). V was cut by 5 bases and J by 1 base, with 14 bases left in between. The DNA for the CDR3 is TGCAGTGCTTTCCTAGCGTTAACCCAAGAGACCCAGTACTTC. It is translated as CSAFLALTQETQYF.

The genes are TRBV12-3 or TRBV12-4 and TRBJ2-7; 7 positions match TRBD2. This CDR3 has 16 residues. V dropped 1 base and J dropped 6; count of bases not matched to a gene: 12. In nucleotides, the CDR3 is TGTGCCAGCAGTTTAGGGTTCGGACTAGGAGTCGGCGAGCAGTACTTC. Protein sequence: CASSLGFGLGVGEQYF.